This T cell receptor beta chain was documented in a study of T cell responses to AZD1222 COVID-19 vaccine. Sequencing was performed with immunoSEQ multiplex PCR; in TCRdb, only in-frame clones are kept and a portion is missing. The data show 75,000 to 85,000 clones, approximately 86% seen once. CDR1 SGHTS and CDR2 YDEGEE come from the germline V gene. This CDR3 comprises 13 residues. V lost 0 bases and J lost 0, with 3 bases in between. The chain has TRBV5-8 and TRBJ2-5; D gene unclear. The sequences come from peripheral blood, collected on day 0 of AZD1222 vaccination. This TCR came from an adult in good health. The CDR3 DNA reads TGTGCCAGCAGCTTGGAGTACCAAGAGACCCAGTACTTC. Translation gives CASSLEYQETQYF. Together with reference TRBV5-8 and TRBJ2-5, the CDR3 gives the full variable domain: EAGVTQSPTHLIKTRGQQATLRCSPISGHTSVYWYQQALGLGLQFLLWYDEGEERNRGNFPPRFSGRQFPNYSSELNVNALELEDSALYLCASSLEYQETQYFGPGTRLLVL.